This T cell receptor (beta chain) was found in a study of T cells in Graves' hyperthyroidism and ophthalmopathy. About the study: Once the initial diagnosis was made, peripheral blood was obtained before any treatment.

Points from the study as a whole: Among clonotypes expanded in thyroid above 0.001, most were also found in blood.

Trimming removed 5 bases from V and 0 bases from J, with 7 bases in between. The germline V gene has CDR1 LNHDA and CDR2 SQIVND (reference sequence). This CDR3 has 13 residues. In its sample, this clonotype was seen many times. Its antigen is unknown. Patients affected by ophthalmopathy presented a Clinical Activity Score of at least 3, a NOSPECS grade of at least 4, and disease duration below 3 months. Source material for PBMCs was 10 ml fresh peripheral blood. It was RNA transcripts that yielded the amplified TCR beta CDR3 regions. During a first-round RT-PCR of the TCR CDR3, the HTBI primer set was used. MiXCR was run by TCRdb on the multiplex PCR reads, yielding one entry per CDR3 protein. The sample holds about 520,000 distinct CDR3 sequences, roughly a quarter seen once.

The genes are TRBV19 and TRBJ1-1, with D unclear. Sequenced input: blood. The receptor comes from a woman younger than 45 with Graves' ophthalmopathy. The CDR3 loop is CASSWTMNTEAFF. CDR3 in DNA: TGTGCCAGTAGTTGGACCATGAACACTGAAGCTTTCTTT. Looking up the rest from reference TRBV19 and TRBJ1-1 gives the full variable domain: DGGITQSPKYLFRKEGQNVTLSCEQNLNHDAMYWYRQDPGQGLRLIYYSQIVNDFQKGDIAEGYSVSREKKESFPLTVTSAQKNPTAFYLCASSWTMNTEAFFGQGTRLTVV.